This passage covers 8 T cell receptor beta chains from one sample sequenced in a study of a mutant IDH1 vaccine in newly diagnosed glioma. Data came from immunoSEQ multiplex PCR; TCRdb stores just in-frame clones and leaves some out. The sample lists under 150,000 clones; 80% were seen once. Their antigens are not known. Specified time point: week 11, during vaccination. Every vaccination contained 300 ug of the mutant IDH1 20-mer peptide and was paired with topical imiquimod. The material was PBMCs, obtained from a glioma patient whose treatment included an IDH1 peptide vaccine. These receptors were taken from a man aged 40-49 years with glioma.

In DNA form, the CDR3 reads TGTGCCAGCAGCCAAGATAGAGCCCAAGAGACCCAGTACTTC. Protein sequence: CASSQDRAQETQYF. The J gene is TRBJ2-5, the V gene TRBV4-2; D call uncertain. CDR1 is LGHNA and CDR2 is YNFKEQ in the germline V gene. This CDR3 contains 14 residues. V was cut by 0 bases and J by 1 base, with 6 bases left in between.

This chain links TRBV18 with TRBJ2-1; D possibly corresponds to TRBD2 (6 bases). The length of the CDR3 is 15 residues. Germline V gene sequence: CDR1 KGHSH, CDR2 LQKENI. Trimming shortened V by 6 bases and J by 4 bases, and 16 bases separated the two germline ends. The CDR3 sequence is CASSPGAGRYNEQFF. The CDR3 nucleotides read TGTGCCAGCTCCCCCGGGGCGGGAAGGTACAATGAGCAGTTCTTC.

The chain combines TRBV11-2 with TRBJ2-7; perhaps TRBD2 as D (5 bases). This CDR3 spans 14 amino acids. Germline lookup yields CDR1 SGHAT and CDR2 FQNNGV. V lost 0 bases, J lost 3 bases, and 9 bases lay in between. Written as DNA, the CDR3 is TGTGCCAGCAGCTTAGATTGGGAGAGCTACGAGCAGTACTTC. Translated, it gives CASSLDWESYEQYF.

The V call is TRBV7-2, the J call TRBJ1-6, with D unresolved. Trimming took 1 base from V and 6 from J, leaving 13 bases between them. The germline V gene has CDR1 SGHTA and CDR2 FQGNSA. The CDR3 contains 16 residues. The CDR3 sequence: CASSLVGSPSNSPLHF. As DNA, the CDR3 is TGTGCCAGCAGCTTAGTGGGGTCACCGAGTAATTCACCCCTCCACTTT.

The chain uses TRBV30 and TRBJ2-5; D unclear. The assigned J gene may be wrong: the sequence end matches TRBJ2-7 better. The CDR3 is 15 residues long. Germline values: CDR1 GTSNPN, CDR2 SVGIG (reference sequence). CDR3 sequence (DNA): TGTGCCTGGAAATATGGTCGTCTAGGAGACTACGAGCAGTACTTC. Amino acid sequence: CAWKYGRLGDYEQYF.

The chain carries TRBV7-6 and TRBJ2-3; D may be TRBD2 (6 bases). Germline lookup yields CDR1 SGHVS and CDR2 FNYEAQ. V dropped 1 base and J dropped 4 bases, with 6 bases sitting between them. The CDR3 is 13 residues long. CDR3 protein: CASSLGGADTQYF. The DNA of the CDR3 is TGTGCCAGCAGCTTAGGCGGGGCAGATACGCAGTATTTT.

This clone was counted only a few times. CDR3 in amino acids: CASSPYVGRLQETQYF. The CDR3 nucleotides read TGTGCCAGCTCACCATACGTAGGCAGACTCCAAGAGACCCAGTACTTC. V gene TRBV18 combines with J gene TRBJ2-5; no clear D. V was pared by 2 bases and J by 1 base, with 14 bases between. CDR3 size: 16 residues. In germline, CDR1 is KGHSH, CDR2 LQKENI. The full variable domain, rest sourced from reference TRBV18 and TRBJ2-5, is NAGVMQNPRHLVRRRGQEARLRCSPMKGHSHVYWYRQLPEEGLKFMVYLQKENIIDESGMPKERFSAEFPKEGPSILRIQQVVRGDSAAYFCASSPYVGRLQETQYFGPGTRLLVL.

The chain combines TRBV2 with TRBJ1-5, with 7 bases matching TRBD1. The CDR3 has 13 residues. J was trimmed by 1 base and V by 6 bases; bases with no gene match: 0. Germline lookup yields CDR1 SNHLY and CDR2 FYNNEI. CDR3 DNA: TGTGCCAGCAGGGACAGGAGCAATCAGCCCCAGCATTTT. Translation gives CASRDRSNQPQHF.